This T cell receptor (beta chain) was captured in a study of blood T cell repertoires in COVID-19. Study-level background: The cDNA or gDNA used as material had been derived from T cells, B-cell-depleted T cells, or PBMCs.

How the authors handled the data: Amplification of reference gene primers provided the estimated nucleated cell counts. Clones were read by immunoSEQ multiplex PCR, and TCRdb kept only the in-frame ones, dropping some. That table gives V, J and clone size, and the DNA gave D and trimming. The table has 120,000 or so clones, 80% to 90% seen once. Per germline, CDR1 MNHEY and CDR2 SMNVEV (reference sequence). V shed 6 bases, J shed 7 bases, and the junction held 12 bases outside the gene matches. This CDR3 has 15 amino acids. The sequence derives from a man aged 40-55 years with acute or convalescent COVID-19. The rearrangement joins TRBV27 to TRBJ1-2; 9 nucleotides agree with TRBD1. The sequenced sample was peripheral blood. The CDR3 DNA reads TGTGCCAGCAGGGTAAAGGGACAGGGATTTTTTGGCTACACCTTC. It encodes CASRVKGQGFFGYTF.